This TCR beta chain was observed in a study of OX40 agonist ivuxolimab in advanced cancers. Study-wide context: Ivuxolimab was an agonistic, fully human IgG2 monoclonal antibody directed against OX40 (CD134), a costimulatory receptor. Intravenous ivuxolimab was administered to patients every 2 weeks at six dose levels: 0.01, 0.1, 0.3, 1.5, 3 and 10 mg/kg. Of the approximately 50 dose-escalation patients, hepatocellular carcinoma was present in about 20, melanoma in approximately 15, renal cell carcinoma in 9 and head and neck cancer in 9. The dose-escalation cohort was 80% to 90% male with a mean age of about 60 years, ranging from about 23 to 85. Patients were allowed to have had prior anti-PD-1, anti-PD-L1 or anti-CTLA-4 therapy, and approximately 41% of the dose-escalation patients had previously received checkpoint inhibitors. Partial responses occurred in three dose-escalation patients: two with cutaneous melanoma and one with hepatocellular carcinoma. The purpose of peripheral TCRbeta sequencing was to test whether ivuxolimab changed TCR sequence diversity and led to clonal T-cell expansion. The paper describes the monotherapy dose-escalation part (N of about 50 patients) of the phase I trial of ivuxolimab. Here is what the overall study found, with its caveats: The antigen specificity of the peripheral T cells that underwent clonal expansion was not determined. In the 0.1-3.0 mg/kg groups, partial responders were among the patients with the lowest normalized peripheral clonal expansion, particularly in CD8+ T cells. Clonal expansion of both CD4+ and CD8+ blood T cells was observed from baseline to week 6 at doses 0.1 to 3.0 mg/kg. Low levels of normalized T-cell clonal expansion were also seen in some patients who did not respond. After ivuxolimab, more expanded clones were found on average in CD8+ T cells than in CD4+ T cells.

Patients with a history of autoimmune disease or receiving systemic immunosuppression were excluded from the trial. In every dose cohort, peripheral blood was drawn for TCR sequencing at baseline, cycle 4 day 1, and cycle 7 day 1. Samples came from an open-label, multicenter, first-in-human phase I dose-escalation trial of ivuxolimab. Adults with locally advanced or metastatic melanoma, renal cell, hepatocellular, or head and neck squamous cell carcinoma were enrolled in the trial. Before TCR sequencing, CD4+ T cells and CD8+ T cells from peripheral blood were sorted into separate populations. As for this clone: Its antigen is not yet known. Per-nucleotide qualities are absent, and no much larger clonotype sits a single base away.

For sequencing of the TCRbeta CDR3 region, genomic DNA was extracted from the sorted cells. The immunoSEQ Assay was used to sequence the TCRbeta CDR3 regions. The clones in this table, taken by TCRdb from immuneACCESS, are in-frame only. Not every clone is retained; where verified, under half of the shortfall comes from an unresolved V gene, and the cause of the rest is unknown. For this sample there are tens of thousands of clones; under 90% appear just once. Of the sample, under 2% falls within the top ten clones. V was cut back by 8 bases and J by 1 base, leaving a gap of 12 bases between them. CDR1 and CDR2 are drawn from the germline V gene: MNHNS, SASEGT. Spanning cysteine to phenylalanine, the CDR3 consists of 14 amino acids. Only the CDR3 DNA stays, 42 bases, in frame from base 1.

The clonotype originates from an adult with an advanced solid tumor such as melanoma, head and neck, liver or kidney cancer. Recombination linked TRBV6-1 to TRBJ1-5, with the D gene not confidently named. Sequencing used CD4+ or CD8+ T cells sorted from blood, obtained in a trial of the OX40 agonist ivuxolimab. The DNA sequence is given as TGTGCCAGCCATCGGGGAAAAAGCAATCAGCCCCAGCATTTT. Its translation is CASHRGKSNQPQHF.